This T cell receptor (beta chain) was retrieved from a study of glioma-infiltrating T cells after dendritic cell vaccination. As for time point: after dendritic cell vaccination, including at tumor progression/relapse. The CDR3 spans 14 residues. Between the trimmed V and J ends, which lost 6 bases and 1 base, there was a span of 10 bases. CDR1 MNHEY and CDR2 SMNVEV come from the germline V gene (reference sequence). TCRdb keeps only in-frame clones here, not all; method: immunoSEQ multiplex PCR. The table records 50,000 to 60,000 clones, around 83% of them present only once. The sequence was obtained from a human donor with glioblastoma. Sequences were derived from blood, sampled after dendritic cell vaccination. The chain employs TRBV27 and TRBJ1-5; D is possibly TRBD1 (6 bases). CDR3 coding DNA: TGTGCCAGCAGCCCCGGGACAAGCAATCAGCCCCAGCATTTT. It codes for CASSPGTSNQPQHF.